This passage covers 9 T cell receptor beta chains from one sample sequenced in a study of long-term antiretroviral therapy in people with HIV. An immunoSEQ assay, version v3.0, was performed at survey level. Method: immunoSEQ multiplex PCR; TCRdb's copy keeps in-frame clones and lacks some. The sample has tens of thousands of clones, around four fifths seen once. Material: unsorted PBMCs, obtained 1.5 years before starting antiretroviral therapy. The origin of the receptors is a man aged 18 to 29 with HIV.

J is TRBJ2-7 and V is TRBV5-1; 7 nucleotides align to TRBD1. V dropped 3 bases and J dropped 5; count of bases not matched to a gene: 14. There are 16 residues in the CDR3. Germline V gives CDR1 SGHRS, CDR2 YFSETQ. As DNA, the CDR3 is TGCGCCAGCAGCTGGATGACAGGGTCAAGGCGGAACGAGCAGTACTTC. Translating gives CASSWMTGSRRNEQYF.

The V gene is TRBV6-6, the J gene TRBJ2-1; either TRBD1 or TRBD2 may fit D (5 bases each). The CDR3 is 15 residues long. Germline V gene sequence: CDR1 MNHNY, CDR2 SVGAGI (reference sequence). V was pared by 8 bases and J by 4 bases, with 18 bases between. Here the CDR3 reads CASRPAGSSYNEQFF. The CDR3 DNA reads TGTGCCAGCCGCCCGGCAGGGAGTTCGTACAATGAGCAGTTCTTC.

In this sample, this clone turned up once. The chain has TRBV10-3 and TRBJ2-7; TRBD1 might be the D (8 bases). Germline assignment: CDR1 ENHRY and CDR2 SYGVKD. The CDR3 has 14 amino acids. V was clipped by 6 bases and J by 5 bases, with 17 bases between them. CDR3 sequence: CAIRGGAGGNEQYF. The CDR3 DNA is TGTGCCATCAGGGGGGGGGCAGGGGGCAACGAGCAGTACTTC.

The chain links TRBV4-1 to TRBJ1-1; D remains unclear. Germline CDR1 MGHRA, CDR2 YSYEKL. V lost 4 bases and J 6 bases, leaving 12 bases between the germline ends. This CDR3 region has 13 residues. The CDR3 nucleotides read TGCGCCAGCAGCCGAGTACTTAACTCTGAAGCTTTCTTT. It translates to CASSRVLNSEAFF.

This clone appeared once. The gene calls are TRBV30 and TRBJ1-5, with 9 bases matching TRBD1. Germline V gives CDR1 GTSNPN, CDR2 SVGIG (reference sequence). The CDR3 loop spans 14 amino acids. With 3 bases clipped from V and 4 bases from J, the junction kept 4 bases outside the gene matches. The CDR3 spells CAWSPGTGNQPQHF. The CDR3 DNA follows: TGTGCCTGGAGCCCTGGGACAGGGAATCAGCCCCAGCATTTT.

This rearrangement joins TRBV7-2 to TRBJ2-3, with a weak D call TRBD1 (6 bases). CDR3 length: 13 amino acids. The germline V gene has CDR1 SGHTA and CDR2 FQGNSA. With 5 bases removed from V and 2 bases from J, the gap between germline ends came to 8 bases. This CDR3 is CASSRDNTDTQYF. The CDR3 coding sequence is TGTGCCAGCAGCAGGGACAACACAGATACGCAGTATTTT.

The genes are TRBV7-2 and TRBJ2-1; 10 nucleotides match TRBD2. This CDR3 region has 15 residues. V trimming: 6 bases; J trimming: 5 bases; junction bases outside the gene matches: 7. Germline-derived CDR1 and CDR2 are SGHTA and FQGNSA. The chain's CDR3 is CASRILAGVDNEQFF. The CDR3 DNA reads TGTGCCAGCAGGATCCTAGCGGGGGTGGACAATGAGCAGTTCTTC. Full variable domain (missing parts from reference TRBV7-2 and TRBJ2-1): GAGVSQSPSNKVTEKGKDVELRCDPISGHTALYWYRQSLGQGLEFLIYFQGNSAPDKSGLPSDRFSAERTGGSVSTLTIQRTQQEDSAVYLCASRILAGVDNEQFFGPGTRLTVL.

The chain combines TRBV6-1 with TRBJ1-1; TRBD1 matches 11 bases. After removal of 7 bases from V and 10 bases from J, the junction contained 8 bases not matched to a gene. The germline CDR1 and CDR2 sequences are MNHNS and SASEGT. This CDR3 is built from 13 residues. The CDR3 nucleotides are TGTGCCAGCACTTGGACAGGGGGCTTGTTAGCTTTCTTT. This codes for CASTWTGGLLAFF.

The chain combines TRBV2 with TRBJ2-2; a possible D gene is TRBD2 (5 bases). The CDR3 totals 14 residues. Between the trimmed V and J ends, which lost 7 bases and 4 bases, there was a span of 13 bases. CDR1 SNHLY and CDR2 FYNNEI come from the germline V gene. Here the CDR3 DNA reads TGTGCCAGCACGAGCGGACCTATCACCGGGGAGCTGTTTTTT. Its protein is CASTSGPITGELFF.